These T cell receptor beta chains were read from a single sample in a study of blood T cell repertoires in COVID-19. Clones were sequenced by immunoSEQ multiplex PCR, and TCRdb holds only the in-frame ones, with some missing. The data hold some 320,000 clones, with 85% observed a single time. What was sequenced was PBMCs or T cells enriched from blood (not recorded which). These receptors came from a woman younger than 45 who had been exposed to COVID-19. CDR3s include the opening cysteine and the closing phenylalanine or tryptophan. D genes are given only for firm matches. Rows may omit the clone size; those that give it use once, few, many or a size class.

clone_size	v_call	j_call	d_call	cdr3_nt	cdr3_aa
NA	TRBV10-1	TRBJ1-2	TRBD1	TGCGCCAGCTCCTCGGGACAGGGGGCGAGGGGCGGCTACACCTTC	CASSSGQGARGGYTF
NA	TRBV6-5	TRBJ2-7	NA	TGTGCCAGCAACCAGGGTCGAGGTTACGAGCAGTACTTC	CASNQGRGYEQYF
NA	TRBV4-1	TRBJ1-2	NA	TGCGCCAGCAGCCTACCGGACTACTATGGCTACACCTTC	CASSLPDYYGYTF
NA	TRBV19	TRBJ1-2	TRBD1	TGTGCCAGCGGGACAGGGACCAGATATGGCTACACCTTC	CASGTGTRYGYTF
NA	TRBV3-1/TRBV3-2	TRBJ1-3	NA	TGTGCCAGCAGCCAACCCCTGGCCTCTGGAAACACCATATATTTT	CASSQPLASGNTIYF
NA	TRBV5-1	TRBJ2-1	TRBD2	TGCGCCAGCAGCCCAGGACTAGCGGGGGGGTTGAGTGAGCAGTTCTTC	CASSPGLAGGLSEQFF
NA	TRBV6-5	TRBJ2-4	NA	TGTGCCAGCAGTACACAGTATCTAGCCAAAAACATTCAGTACTTC	CASSTQYLAKNIQYF
NA	TRBV5-4	TRBJ2-7	TRBD2	TGTGCCAGCAGCCCCGGGGGGGCAGAACGGGGATCGGGCGAGCAGTACTTC	CASSPGGAERGSGEQYF
NA	TRBV6-5	TRBJ1-3	TRBD1	TGTGCCAGCAGTTCTAAGACAGGGTCTGGAAACACCATATATTTT	CASSSKTGSGNTIYF
NA	TRBV11-1	TRBJ1-2	NA	TGTGCCAGCACCCCCGGTAGAAACCAGGGCTATGGCTACACCTTC	CASTPGRNQGYGYTF
NA	TRBV6-5	TRBJ1-2	TRBD1	TGTGCCAGCAGGGTGACAGGGGCTCACGGCTACACCTTC	CASRVTGAHGYTF
NA	TRBV7-2	TRBJ2-7	TRBD2	TGTGCCAGCAGGCGGACTAGCGGGCCCAGCTCTTACGAGCAGTACTTC	CASRRTSGPSSYEQYF
once	TRBV5-4	TRBJ1-1	NA	TGTGCCAGCAGCCATGCAGCGGTGAACACTGAAGCTTTCTTT	CASSHAAVNTEAFF
NA	TRBV9	TRBJ1-2	NA	TGTGCCAGCAGCTTAGGACAAGACTATGGCTACACCTTC	CASSLGQDYGYTF
NA	TRBV11-1	TRBJ1-2	TRBD1	TGTGCCAGCAGCTTACGGACAGGGGAAGGCTACACCTTC	CASSLRTGEGYTF
NA	TRBV19	TRBJ2-1	TRBD1	TGTGCCAGTAGCCTCTCCCGGGACAGGGGGGGTCACAATGAGCAGTTCTTC	CASSLSRDRGGHNEQFF
NA	TRBV27	TRBJ2-2	TRBD2	TGTGCCAGCAGTTTATCGGGGGCGGGAGGGCCATCCGGGGAGCTGTTTTTT	CASSLSGAGGPSGELFF
NA	TRBV6-5	TRBJ2-3	NA	TGTGCCAGCAGGGAGACAGCTTCGAGTGGAGATACGCAGTATTTT	CASRETASSGDTQYF
NA	TRBV6-5	TRBJ2-1	TRBD2	TGTGCCAGCAGTTACTGGCTAGCGGGGGACTACAATGAGCAGTTCTTC	CASSYWLAGDYNEQFF
NA	TRBV28	TRBJ1-2	TRBD1	TGTGCCAGCAATGAGCCGGGACAGGGGAACTATGGCTACACCTTC	CASNEPGQGNYGYTF
NA	TRBV7-2	TRBJ1-5	TRBD1	TGTGCCAGCAGCTTAGCGGGGACAGGGCCAAGGGCGGCCCAGCATTTT	CASSLAGTGPRAAQHF
NA	TRBV2	TRBJ2-2	NA	TGTGCCAGCAGCCGCTCGGAGACCGGGGAGCTGTTTTTT	CASSRSETGELFF
few	TRBV18	TRBJ1-6	NA	TGTGCCAGCTCACCATGGGGGGTCGCCCCCGATTCACCCCTCCACTTT	CASSPWGVAPDSPLHF
NA	TRBV5-4	TRBJ2-1	NA	TGTGCCAGCAGCCTCGAACGAGACAATGAGCAGTTCTTC	CASSLERDNEQFF
NA	TRBV27	TRBJ2-7	NA	TGTGCCAGCAGGGTCCTAGACGGATACGAGCAGTACTTC	CASRVLDGYEQYF
NA	TRBV7-9	TRBJ2-6	TRBD2	TGTGCCAGCGCTAGCGGGGGCTCTGGGGCCAACGTCCTGACTTTC	CASASGGSGANVLTF
NA	TRBV6-5	TRBJ1-4	TRBD1	TGTGCCAGCCGCGGACAGGGGGAAAATGAAAAACTGTTTTTT	CASRGQGENEKLFF
NA	TRBV6-1	TRBJ1-5	TRBD1	TGTGCCAGCAGTGAGGGTATACAGGGGTATGGCAATCAGCCCCAGCATTTT	CASSEGIQGYGNQPQHF
NA	TRBV28	TRBJ2-7	TRBD2	TGTGCCAGCGATCCGACGGGAGGTCCCTCCTACGAGCAGTACTTC	CASDPTGGPSYEQYF
NA	TRBV28	TRBJ2-1	NA	TGTGCCAGCAGTTTAGCGGCGACCAACTACAATGAGCAGTTCTTC	CASSLAATNYNEQFF
NA	TRBV2	TRBJ2-1	NA	TGTGCCAGCAGTGAACTTCCCAGGATGGGCAATGAGCAGTTCTTC	CASSELPRMGNEQFF
NA	TRBV6-1	TRBJ2-7	NA	TGTGCCAGCAGTGAAGCGGGACATTTGGGCGAGCAGTACTTC	CASSEAGHLGEQYF
NA	TRBV5-8	TRBJ1-1	NA	TGTGCCAGCAGCCCCGGGACCGGGGGCACTGAAGCTTTCTTT	CASSPGTGGTEAFF
NA	TRBV4-1	TRBJ2-7	NA	TGCGCCAGCAGCCAAGTTATAACCCTGGGGAGCTCCTACGAGCAGTACTTC	CASSQVITLGSSYEQYF
once	TRBV5-4	TRBJ1-1	NA	TGTGCCAGCAGCTTGTTCGTCAGGGGGAACACTGAAGCTTTCTTT	CASSLFVRGNTEAFF
NA	TRBV4-1	TRBJ2-3	TRBD2	TGCGCCAGCAGCCAGGGGACTAGCGGGATGAACACAGATACGCAGTATTTT	CASSQGTSGMNTDTQYF
NA	TRBV5-5	TRBJ1-5	TRBD1	TGTGCCAGCAGCTTGCAGGGGGTTAATCAGCCCCAGCATTTT	CASSLQGVNQPQHF
once	TRBV2	TRBJ2-5	NA	TGTGCCAGCAGTGAAGTAATACGAGAAGAGACCCAGTACTTC	CASSEVIREETQYF
few	TRBV4-3	TRBJ2-1	TRBD2	TGCGCCAGCAGCCGAGCGGGGGGGCGGTACAATGAGCAGTTCTTC	CASSRAGGRYNEQFF
NA	TRBV2	TRBJ2-5	NA	TGTGCCAGCAGCGCCCCCCGGGACTCCGGGGAGACCCAGTACTTC	CASSAPRDSGETQYF
NA	TRBV10-3	TRBJ2-7	NA	TGTGCCACCCGACCCGCGACAGTCATCCCCGGCTCCAGCTCCTACGAGCAGTACTTC	CATRPATVIPGSSSYEQYF
NA	TRBV21-1	TRBJ2-1	NA	TGTGCCAGCCTCGGTAGGGTGACAGACGCCTCCTACAATGAGCAGTTCTTC	CASLGRVTDASYNEQFF
NA	TRBV7-9	TRBJ2-6	TRBD2	TGTGCCACAAGCGGGAAAAAGGGTGGGGCCAACGTCCTGACTTTC	CATSGKKGGANVLTF
NA	TRBV5-4	TRBJ1-4	NA	TGTGCCAGCAGCTTGAGGGGTCTAGGAACTAATGAAAAACTGTTTTTT	CASSLRGLGTNEKLFF
NA	TRBV7-7	TRBJ2-2	TRBD2	TGTGCTAGCAGCTTTAGCGGGACTGGGTCCGGGGAGCTGTTTTTT	CASSFSGTGSGELFF
NA	TRBV19	TRBJ2-1	NA	TGTGCCAGTAGTAGCGGGCGGATTAATGAGCAGTTCTTC	CASSSGRINEQFF